This is a list of T cell receptor beta chains from one sample in a study of cytomegalovirus exposure and HLA in healthy donors. This table comes from immunoSEQ multiplex PCR, and its TCRdb copy is limited to in-frame clones, with some not included. The sample lists 120,000 or so clones, 77% occurring once. Source material: PBMCs. The origin of the receptors is a man between 18 and 29 years old in good health and CMV-seropositive. CDR3s include the opening cysteine and the closing phenylalanine or tryptophan. A D gene is named only where the DNA matches it firmly. Rows give clone size only sometimes, using once, few, many, or a class for an expanded clone.

V	J	D	size	CDR3	DNA
TRBV6-6	TRBJ2-7	NA	NA	CASSYSDSSAYEQYF	TGTGCCAGCAGTTACTCGGACTCCTCCGCCTACGAGCAGTACTTC
TRBV5-6	TRBJ2-7	TRBD2	few	CASSTRTSGEVPSYEQYF	TGTGCCAGCAGCACTCGGACTAGCGGGGAGGTCCCCTCCTACGAGCAGTACTTC
TRBV7-9	TRBJ1-2	NA	NA	CASSLVAAEYGYTF	TGTGCCAGCAGCTTAGTGGCGGCTGAATATGGCTACACCTTC
TRBV28	TRBJ2-5	TRBD1	few	CASSLLLGTGSETQYF	TGTGCCAGCAGTTTACTTTTGGGGACAGGGTCAGAGACCCAGTACTTC
TRBV6-1	TRBJ2-7	TRBD1	once	CASSRDRFYEQYF	TGTGCCAGCAGTCGGGACAGATTCTACGAGCAGTACTTC
TRBV6-5	TRBJ1-1	NA	NA	CASSYLTGEDTEAFF	TGTGCCAGCAGTTACTTAACGGGGGAGGACACTGAAGCTTTCTTT
TRBV9	TRBJ2-1	NA	NA	CASSLGGGGSYNEQFF	TGTGCCAGCAGCTTAGGAGGGGGGGGGTCCTACAATGAGCAGTTCTTC
TRBV6-5	TRBJ1-1	NA	NA	CASIEQGNTEAFF	TGTGCCAGCATTGAACAGGGGAACACTGAAGCTTTCTTT
TRBV4-1	TRBJ2-5	TRBD2	NA	CASSPPGLATETQYF	TGCGCCAGCAGCCCACCGGGACTAGCAACGGAGACCCAGTACTTC
TRBV4-1	TRBJ2-7	TRBD1	once	CASSGQGNEQYF	TGCGCCAGCAGCGGACAGGGGAACGAGCAGTACTTC
TRBV5-1	TRBJ1-2	NA	NA	CASSLGSGLNYGYTF	TGCGCCAGCAGCTTGGGTTCTGGACTCAACTATGGCTACACCTTC
TRBV11-2	TRBJ1-5	TRBD1	NA	CASQGQHNQPQHF	TGTGCCAGCCAGGGACAGCATAATCAGCCCCAGCATTTT
TRBV29-1	TRBJ2-3	NA	NA	CSVEHSGNTDTQYF	TGCAGCGTTGAGCACTCGGGGAACACAGATACGCAGTATTTT
TRBV5-1	TRBJ2-7	TRBD2	NA	CASSLVPSGEYEQYF	TGCGCCAGCAGCTTGGTCCCTAGCGGAGAGTACGAGCAGTACTTC
TRBV19	TRBJ2-1	NA	NA	CASSTSGQLIRSSYNEQFF	TGTGCCAGTAGTACCTCGGGACAATTAATTAGGAGCTCCTACAATGAGCAGTTCTTC
TRBV7-2	TRBJ2-7	TRBD1	NA	CASSSPGQSPYEQYF	TGTGCCAGCAGTTCACCGGGACAGTCCCCCTACGAGCAGTACTTC
TRBV7-9	TRBJ1-3	NA	NA	CASSLVSAGNTIYF	TGTGCCAGCAGCTTAGTAAGCGCTGGAAACACCATATATTTT
TRBV15	TRBJ1-2	NA	NA	CATSRLGGYTF	TGTGCCACCAGCAGGCTCGGGGGCTACACCTTC
TRBV27	TRBJ2-3	TRBD2	NA	CASSSRTSGTDTQYF	TGTGCCAGCAGTTCCCGGACTAGCGGCACAGATACGCAGTATTTT
TRBV27	TRBJ1-1	NA	NA	CASTLRGGRDTEAFF	TGTGCCAGCACTCTGCGCGGGGGGCGGGACACTGAAGCTTTCTTT